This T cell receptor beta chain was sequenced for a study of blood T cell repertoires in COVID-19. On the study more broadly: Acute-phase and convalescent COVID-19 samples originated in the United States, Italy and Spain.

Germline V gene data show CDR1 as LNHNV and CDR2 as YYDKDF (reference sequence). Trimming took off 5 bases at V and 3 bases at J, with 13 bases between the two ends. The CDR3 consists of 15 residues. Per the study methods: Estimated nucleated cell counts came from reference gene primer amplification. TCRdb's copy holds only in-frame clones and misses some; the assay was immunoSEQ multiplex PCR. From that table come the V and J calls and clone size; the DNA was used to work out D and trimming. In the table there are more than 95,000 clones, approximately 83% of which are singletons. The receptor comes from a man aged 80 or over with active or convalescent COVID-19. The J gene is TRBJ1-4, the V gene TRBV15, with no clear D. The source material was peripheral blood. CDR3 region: CATSGRARSNEKLFF. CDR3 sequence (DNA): TGTGCCACCAGCGGGAGGGCGCGGTCTAATGAAAAACTGTTTTTT.